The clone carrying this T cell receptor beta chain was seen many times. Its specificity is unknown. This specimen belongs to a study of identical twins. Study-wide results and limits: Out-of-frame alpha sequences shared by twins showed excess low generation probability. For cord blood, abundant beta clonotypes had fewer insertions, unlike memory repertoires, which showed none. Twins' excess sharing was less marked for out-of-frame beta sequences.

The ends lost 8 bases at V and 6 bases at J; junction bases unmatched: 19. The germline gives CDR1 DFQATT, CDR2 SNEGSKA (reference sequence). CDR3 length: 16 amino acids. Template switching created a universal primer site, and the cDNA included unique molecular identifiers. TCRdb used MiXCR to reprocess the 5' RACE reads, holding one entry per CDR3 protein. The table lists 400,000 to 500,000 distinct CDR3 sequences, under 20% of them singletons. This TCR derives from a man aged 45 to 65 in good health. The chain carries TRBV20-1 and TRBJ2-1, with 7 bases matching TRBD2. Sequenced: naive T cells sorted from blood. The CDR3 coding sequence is TGCAGTTCGCCCAGCGGGATACTCTTAAAGGGCAATGAGCAGTTCTTC. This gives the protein CSSPSGILLKGNEQFF.